At least ten counts were recorded for the clone carrying this TCR beta chain. The antigen is unknown. One end of the junction fails to match germline, which may point to a read error. Libraries of TCR beta came from iRepertoire HTBI primers plus Arm-PCR of CDR3 regions. In the original processing: About 62 TRBV and some 14 TRBJ segments were identified across samples. TCRdb recomputed calls from the multiplex PCR reads with MiXCR, one row per CDR3 protein. Here the V and J calls rest on TCRdb's processing, not on the authors' analysis. The profile covers about 440,000 distinct CDR3 sequences, with approximately 15% appearing a single time and over 15% taken by the ten largest. The data were taken from a study of regulatory T cells in long-lasting Graves disease. Study observations and caveats: TCR diversity in persistent Graves' patients was below that of newly diagnosed ones.

Stated time point: newly diagnosed GD, antithyroid drugs for less than 3 months. Generation of the TCR library employed RNA extracted from PBMCs. The CDR3 extends over 14 amino acids. Germline V CDR1 and CDR2: SGHRS, YFSETQ. The sample was also reused in another study, on T cells in Graves' hyperthyroidism and ophthalmopathy. That study adds: The model's output predicted ophthalmopathy at a median of 6.5 months prior to onset.

This TCR was recovered from a woman in her twenties or thirties with Graves disease. This rearrangement joins TRBV5-1 to TRBJ2-7; 13 positions agree with TRBD2. The material was peripheral blood mononuclear cells (PBMCs), obtained at new diagnosis, from a patient treated with antithyroid drugs. The chain's CDR3 is CASSTSGRAYEQYF. The CDR3 DNA is TGTGCCAGCAGTACTAGCGGGAGGGCCTACGAGCAGTACTTC.